The 32 T cell receptor beta chains in this list originate from one sample, sequenced in a study of Graves' ophthalmopathy and Graves' hyperthyroidism. Transcripts of RNA were the source for amplifying TCR beta CDR3 regions. First-round RT-PCR used HTBI primers; second-round multiplex PCR followed. From the multiplex PCR reads, TCRdb called clonotypes with MiXCR, one entry per CDR3 protein. The table includes around 470,000 distinct CDR3 sequences, approximately 15% detected once. What was sequenced was blood. All receptors derive from a woman younger than 45 with Graves' ophthalmopathy.

This clonotype has just a few counts. The rearrangement links TRBV7-8 to TRBJ2-7; the D is unclear. The germline V gene encodes CDR1 SGHVS and CDR2 FQNEAQ. CDR3 size: 15 residues. V was shortened by 1 base and J by 3 bases, with 13 bases between the two germline ends. The CDR3 DNA reads TGTGCCAGCAGCTTAGGTTCCGGGTCCATCTACGAGCAGTACTTC. Translating it yields CASSLGSGSIYEQYF.

The chain couples TRBV5-5 to TRBJ1-3; D is unclear. V lost 4 bases and J lost 7, with 18 bases in between. CDR3 length equals 15 residues. Per the germline V gene, CDR1 is SGHKS and CDR2 is YYEKEE (reference sequence). This chain's CDR3 is CASSVSEPPGNTIYF. The CDR3 DNA reads as TGTGCCAGCAGCGTCTCTGAACCCCCCGGGAACACCATATATTTT.

This clonotype was observed many times. The rearrangement joins TRBV12-3 or TRBV12-4 to TRBJ1-6; the D is unclear. V was cut by 3 bases and J by 10 bases, with 10 bases left in between. The CDR3 covers 13 residues. CDR3 sequence: CASSLEAASPLHF. In nucleotides, the CDR3 is TGTGCCAGCAGTTTGGAGGCAGCGTCACCCCTCCACTTT.

This chain links TRBV6-1 with TRBJ1-5, with 11 nucleotides matching TRBD1. Germline CDR1 and CDR2: MNHNS and SASEGT. This CDR3 comprises 15 residues. Losses at the gene ends were 6 bases for V and 4 bases for J; bases not matched to a gene: 5. The CDR3 DNA is TGTGCCAGCAGGAGGACAGGGGGCCGGAATCAGCCCCAGCATTTT. Amino acid sequence: CASRRTGGRNQPQHF.

This clonotype came up a few times. The J gene is TRBJ1-6, the V gene TRBV18, with 7 bases matching TRBD1. With 10 bases clipped from V and 4 bases from J, the junction kept 10 bases outside the gene matches. The germline gives CDR1 KGHSH, CDR2 LQKENI. The CDR3 loop spans 15 amino acids. This chain's CDR3 is CAKGTVRDYNSPLHF. CDR3 DNA sequence: TGTGCCAAGGGGACAGTGCGAGATTATAATTCACCCCTCCACTTT.

This clonotype was counted ten times or more. The chain's CDR3 is CASSYPDTSGAFF. CDR3 nucleotides: TGTGCCAGCAGTTACCCGGATACATCGGGAGCTTTCTTT. This chain uses TRBV6-5 with TRBJ1-1; D unclear. V lost 2 bases and J 10 bases, leaving 14 bases between the germline ends. The CDR3 contains 13 residues. The V gene's germline CDR1 is MNHEY and CDR2 SVGAGI.

This clonotype was observed at least ten times. The chain carries TRBV15 and TRBJ2-5; the D is unclear. Looked up from germline, CDR1 is LNHNV and CDR2 is YYDKDF (reference sequence). This CDR3 spans 17 amino acids. V gave up 1 base and J gave up 3 bases, with 18 bases separating them. As DNA, the CDR3 is TGTGCCACCAGCAGAGGAGAATCCCCCGGGCCCGAAGAGACCCAGTACTTC. Residues: CATSRGESPGPEETQYF.

In its sample, this clonotype was seen many times. The rearrangement joins TRBV27 to TRBJ2-5, with D unclear. The CDR3 sequence is 13 residues long. Trimming shortened V by 3 bases and J by 4 bases, and 9 bases separated the two germline ends. CDR1 MNHEY and CDR2 SMNVEV come from the germline V gene (reference sequence). The CDR3 sequence is CASSLGWGETQYF. CDR3 DNA: TGTGCCAGCAGTTTGGGATGGGGAGAGACCCAGTACTTC.

Ten or more counts support this clonotype. CDR3 in amino acids: CASRGRGIAEAFF. The CDR3 DNA is TGTGCCAGCAGAGGTCGGGGTATTGCTGAAGCTTTCTTT. The J gene is TRBJ1-1, the V gene TRBV2; no reliable D call. The CDR3 is 13 amino acids. The V gene lost 6 bases and the J gene lost 6 bases, with 14 bases spanning the gap. Germline assignment: CDR1 SNHLY and CDR2 FYNNEI.

This clonotype has a count of ten or more. The chain is built from TRBV5-6 and TRBJ1-2, with TRBD1 matching 7 bases. The CDR3 spans 16 residues. Germline V gene lookup returns CDR1 SGHDT and CDR2 YYEEEE. The trim removed 3 bases at V and 2 bases at J, leaving 10 bases unmatched. In DNA form, the CDR3 reads TGTGCCAGCAGCTCCTATGCCAGGGGGTCCAACTATGGCTACACCTTC. It specifies CASSSYARGSNYGYTF.

This clonotype was seen a handful of times. A much larger clone lies one base from this, so it may be a read error. The rearrangement links TRBV30 to TRBJ1-1; a weak D match, TRBD1 (6 bases). This CDR3 has 14 amino acids. Germline V gene lookup returns CDR1 GTSNPN and CDR2 SVGIG (reference sequence). The CDR3 sequence is CAWSHRDISPEACF. The CDR3 DNA sequence: TGTGCCTGGAGTCACCGGGACATTTCTCCTGAAGCTTGCTTT.

Regarding this clonotype: An end of the junction does not agree with germline; a read error may underlie this. The genes are TRBV6-1 and TRBJ2-2; TRBD1 matches 7 bases. Germline V CDR1 and CDR2: MNHNS, SASEGT. The CDR3 length is 13 residues. The DNA of the CDR3 is TGTGTCAGCAGTGATTCTTTTCCAGGGGGGCTGTTTTTT. This gives the protein CVSSDSFPGGLFF.

At least ten counts were recorded for this clonotype. The rearrangement uses TRBV20-1 and TRBJ2-5; no firm D call. With 6 bases removed from V and 0 bases from J, the gap between germline ends came to 11 bases. Germline CDR1 is DFQATT and CDR2 is SNEGSKA (reference sequence). The CDR3 loop spans 13 amino acids. The CDR3 reads CSAYFAYQETQYF. The CDR3 DNA reads as TGCAGTGCCTATTTCGCCTACCAAGAGACCCAGTACTTC.

In this sample, this clonotype turned up many times. This chain connects TRBV11-2 to TRBJ2-7; D call uncertain. Germline CDR1 is SGHAT and CDR2 is FQNNGV. This CDR3 comprises 14 residues. V dropped 5 bases and J dropped 0 bases, with 11 bases sitting between them. In DNA form, the CDR3 reads TGTGCCAGCAGCCCGCCGTTCAGCTCCTACGAGCAGTACTTC. Its protein is CASSPPFSSYEQYF.

This clonotype was counted many times. The chain links TRBV30 to TRBJ1-2, with D perhaps TRBD1 (5 bases). This CDR3 comprises 11 residues. Between the trimmed V and J ends, which lost 6 bases and 8 bases, there was a span of 13 bases. Germline CDR1 is GTSNPN and CDR2 is SVGIG (reference sequence). CDR3 protein: CACLTGRGYTF. In DNA form, the CDR3 reads TGTGCCTGCCTAACAGGTCGGGGCTACACCTTC.

This clonotype was observed at least ten times. The chain combines TRBV5-1 with TRBJ2-5, with D perhaps matching TRBD2 (6 bases). In germline, CDR1 is SGHRS, CDR2 YFSETQ. There are 18 residues in the CDR3. Trimming left V 0 bases short and J 2 bases short, with 20 bases between. The CDR3 DNA sequence: TGCGCCAGCAGCTTGGGGGCCTTTTCGGGCGCGGGGCAAGAGACCCAGTACTTC. Translated, it gives CASSLGAFSGAGQETQYF.

This clonotype was recorded at least ten times. The chain is built from TRBV20-1 and TRBJ2-7; TRBD2 might be the D (6 bases). Trimming removed 3 bases from V and 2 bases from J, with 26 bases in between. This CDR3 has 18 amino acids. Germline V gives CDR1 DFQATT, CDR2 SNEGSKA (reference sequence). CDR3 amino acids: CSARVDGAWGAGTYEQYF. The CDR3 DNA sequence: TGCAGTGCTAGGGTGGACGGGGCCTGGGGCGCGGGGACCTACGAGCAGTACTTC.

On this clonotype: Its ends do not fully match the called genes, so a read error is possible. The gene calls are TRBV28 and TRBJ1-1; D is unresolved. The CDR3 has 15 amino acids. Germline assignment: CDR1 MDHEN and CDR2 SYDVKM. CDR3 loop: CASSLGALMNTEACF. For the CDR3, the DNA is TGTGCCAGCAGTTTAGGAGCCCTCATGAACACTGAAGCTTGCTTT.

This clonotype was detected ten times or more. The chain links TRBV25-1 to TRBJ2-2; 8 positions match TRBD1. Germline CDR1 is MGHDK and CDR2 is SYGVNS. The V and J ends lost 4 bases and 3 bases, in that order; junction bases with no gene match: 10. The CDR3 spans 17 residues. CDR3: CASSALPGQGDTGELFF. The CDR3 region has the DNA TGTGCCAGCAGTGCCCTGCCCGGACAGGGAGACACCGGGGAGCTGTTTTTT.

The rearrangement joins TRBV6-2 or TRBV6-3 to TRBJ1-2, with D hard to call. The CDR3 consists of 14 residues. CDR1 and CDR2 from the germline V gene are MNHEY and SVGEGT. Between the trimmed V and J ends, which lost 5 bases and 3 bases, there was a span of 13 bases. In DNA form, the CDR3 reads TGTGCCAGCAGTCCGGCCGGGGAGGACTATGGCTACACCTTC. It encodes CASSPAGEDYGYTF.

This clonotype came up many times. This chain links TRBV2 with TRBJ1-1; 10 nucleotides line up with TRBD1. The CDR3 covers 15 residues. Unmatched junction bases numbered 16, after V lost 6 bases and J lost 12 bases. Germline loops: CDR1 SNHLY, CDR2 FYNNEI. CDR3 DNA: TGTGCCAGCAGGGGTCCCGGGACAGGGGCGCAAAGGACTTTCTTT. Its protein product is CASRGPGTGAQRTFF.

The V gene is TRBV28, the J gene TRBJ2-7, with D unresolved. V gave up 2 bases and J gave up 10 bases, with 15 bases separating them. The CDR3 has 13 amino acids. Looked up from germline, CDR1 is MDHEN and CDR2 is SYDVKM. The CDR3 is CASSLIDLRGQYF. As DNA, the CDR3 is TGTGCCAGCAGTTTAATAGACCTCCGAGGTCAGTACTTC.

In this sample, this clonotype turned up many times. The chain employs TRBV7-2 and TRBJ2-5, with D perhaps given as TRBD1 or TRBD2 (6 bases each). Germline V lookup: CDR1 SGHTA, CDR2 FQGNSA. The CDR3 has 15 amino acids. V dropped 1 base and J dropped 6 bases, with 15 bases sitting between them. Here the CDR3 DNA reads TGTGCCAGCAGCTTAGGGGGGGCTCTAGAGCAGACCCAGTACTTC. It codes for CASSLGGALEQTQYF.

This clonotype was observed many times. The rearrangement joins TRBV12-3 or TRBV12-4 to TRBJ2-2; 7 bases align to TRBD2. The CDR3 sequence is 15 residues long. The junction had 7 bases not matched to a gene; V was cut back by 4 bases and J by 5 bases. The CDR3 DNA reads as TGTGCCAGCAGTTCTTGGACTAGAAGAACCGGGGAGCTGTTTTTT. Translated: CASSSWTRRTGELFF.

The V gene is TRBV6-1, the J gene TRBJ1-2; a weak D match, TRBD1 (5 bases). Looked up from germline, CDR1 is MNHNS and CDR2 is SASEGT. Trimming pared 9 bases from V and 4 bases from J, leaving 15 bases between. The CDR3 contains 13 residues. CDR3 region: CASAKRGRYGYTF. The CDR3 DNA is TGTGCCAGTGCAAAAAGGGGCCGCTATGGCTACACCTTC.

V and J are TRBV30 and TRBJ2-2; perhaps TRBD2 as D (6 bases). Germline CDR1 and CDR2: GTSNPN and SVGIG (reference sequence). This CDR3 is built from 13 residues. The germline V and J ends were trimmed by 3 bases and 9 bases, with 14 bases remaining between them. As DNA, the CDR3 is TGTGCCTGGAGGGGACTTGGGTCCCGGGAGCTGTTTTTT. Its translation is CAWRGLGSRELFF.

Many counts were recorded for this clonotype. The chain joins TRBV30 to TRBJ1-2, with D possibly being TRBD1 (6 bases). The germline V gene has CDR1 GTSNPN and CDR2 SVGIG (reference sequence). This CDR3 region has 12 residues. V lost 2 bases and J lost 2, with 6 bases in between. CDR3 DNA sequence: TGTGCCTGGAGTCAGGGGAACTATGGCTACACCTTC. It codes for CAWSQGNYGYTF. Full variable domain (rest looked up from reference TRBV30 and TRBJ1-2): SQTIHQWPATLVQPVGSPLSLECTVEGTSNPNLYWYRQAAGRGLQLLFYSVGIGQISSEVPQNLSASRPQDRQFILSSKKLLLSDSGFYLCAWSQGNYGYTFGSGTRLTVV.

This clonotype was recorded a few times. V is TRBV30 and J is TRBJ2-4; 10 nucleotides match TRBD1. CDR1 and CDR2 (germline): GTSNPN, SVGIG (reference sequence). With V trimmed by 1 base and J by 2 bases, 8 bases remained unmatched. This CDR3 is 17 amino acids long. The CDR3 sequence: CAWSATGTGDSKNIQYF. The CDR3 region has the DNA TGTGCCTGGAGTGCTACCGGGACAGGGGATTCCAAAAACATTCAGTACTTC. Drawing the rest from reference TRBV30 and TRBJ2-4, the complete variable domain is SQTIHQWPATLVQPVGSPLSLECTVEGTSNPNLYWYRQAAGRGLQLLFYSVGIGQISSEVPQNLSASRPQDRQFILSSKKLLLSDSGFYLCAWSATGTGDSKNIQYFGAGTRLSVL.

There are a few counts of this clonotype. The gene calls are TRBV19 and TRBJ2-7, with 7 positions matching TRBD1. This CDR3 has 14 amino acids. Germline V gene lookup returns CDR1 LNHDA and CDR2 SQIVND (reference sequence). J lost 0 bases, V lost 8 bases, and 7 bases had no gene match. In DNA, the CDR3 is TGTGCCAGTCGAGCTGACAGGGTCTCCTACGAGCAGTACTTC. This encodes CASRADRVSYEQYF.

V usage is TRBV18 and J usage is TRBJ1-1; D not certain. CDR1 and CDR2 from the germline V gene are KGHSH and LQKENI. Trimming removed 2 bases at V and 4 bases at J, with 14 bases between. CDR3 length equals 15 residues. DNA of the CDR3: TGTGCCAGCTCACCAACGGACCTTGGGAGCACTGAAGCTTTCTTT. Protein product: CASSPTDLGSTEAFF.

This clonotype was detected ten times or more. The chain is built from TRBV6-4 and TRBJ2-4, with TRBD2 matching 7 bases. After removal of 5 bases from V and 1 base from J, the junction contained 17 bases not matched to a gene. This CDR3 is built from 19 residues. Germline V CDR1 and CDR2: MRHNA, SNTAGT. The CDR3 region has the DNA TGTGCCAGCAGTAACCGGGACTACGCCTTTAAGTCCGCCAAAAACATTCAGTACTTC. Translated: CASSNRDYAFKSAKNIQYF.

The rearrangement uses TRBV11-2 and TRBJ2-5; TRBD2 might be the D (6 bases). V was trimmed by 6 bases and J by 4 bases, leaving 15 bases between them. The CDR3 totals 14 residues. Germline V gene lookup returns CDR1 SGHAT and CDR2 FQNNGV. The CDR3, as DNA: TGTGCCAGCAGATCGGAGGGTACCGTAGAGACCCAGTACTTC. Amino acids: CASRSEGTVETQYF.